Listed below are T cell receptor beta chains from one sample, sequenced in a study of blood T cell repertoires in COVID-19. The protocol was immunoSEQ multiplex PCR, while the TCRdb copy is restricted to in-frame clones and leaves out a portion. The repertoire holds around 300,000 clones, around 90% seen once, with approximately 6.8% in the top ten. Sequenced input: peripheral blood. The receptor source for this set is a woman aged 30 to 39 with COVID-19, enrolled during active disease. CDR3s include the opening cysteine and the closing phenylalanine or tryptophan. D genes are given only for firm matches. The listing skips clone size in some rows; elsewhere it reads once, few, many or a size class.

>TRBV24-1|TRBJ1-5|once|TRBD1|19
TGTGCCACCAGTGACCCTGGACAGGGGAAAGGCATATGGGATCAGCCCCAGCATTTT
CATSDPGQGKGIWDQPQHF
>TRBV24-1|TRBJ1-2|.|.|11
TGTGCCACCGGACATAACTATGGCTACACCTTC
CATGHNYGYTF
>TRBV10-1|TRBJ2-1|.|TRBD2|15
TGCGCCAGCAGCCCCGGGACTAGCGGTAACAATGAGCAGTTCTTC
CASSPGTSGNNEQFF
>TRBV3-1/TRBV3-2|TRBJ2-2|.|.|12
TGTGCCAGTAACCGAGGTACCGGGGAGCTGTTTTTT
CASNRGTGELFF
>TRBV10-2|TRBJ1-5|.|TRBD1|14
TGCGCCAGCCGGACAGGGGATAGCAATCAGCCCCAGCATTTT
CASRTGDSNQPQHF
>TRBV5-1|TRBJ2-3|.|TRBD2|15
TGCGCCAGCAGCTCGCGCGGGAGATCGGCAGATACGCAGTATTTT
CASSSRGRSADTQYF
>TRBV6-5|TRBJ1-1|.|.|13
TGTGCCAGCAGTCACGGGAGAACCCCTGAAGCTTTCTTT
CASSHGRTPEAFF
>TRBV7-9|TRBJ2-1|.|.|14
TGTGCCAGCAGCTTAGTCCCCGACCGGGATGAGCAGTTCTTC
CASSLVPDRDEQFF
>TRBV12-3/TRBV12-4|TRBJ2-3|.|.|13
TGTGCCAGCAATAGATACGGTGCGCGTACGCAGTATTTT
CASNRYGARTQYF
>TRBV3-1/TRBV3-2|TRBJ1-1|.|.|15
TGTGCCAGCAGCCCGGGGGGAATGAGGTCCACTGAAGCTTTCTTT
CASSPGGMRSTEAFF
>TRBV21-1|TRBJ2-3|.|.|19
TGTGCCAGCAGCAAAAGGCGCAGGACAGGGCTTCAGAATGCAGATACGCAGTATTTT
CASSKRRRTGLQNADTQYF
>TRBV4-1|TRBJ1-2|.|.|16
TGCGCCAGCAGCCAATCTTCCTGGGCCGACAACTATGGCTACACCTTC
CASSQSSWADNYGYTF
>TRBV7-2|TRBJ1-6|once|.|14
TGTGCCAGCAGCTCTGGGGGGATAGGTTCACCCCTCCACTTT
CASSSGGIGSPLHF
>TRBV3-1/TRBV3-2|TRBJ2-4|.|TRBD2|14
TGTGCCAGCAGCCTTAGCGGGGGGGGCAACATTCAGTACTTC
CASSLSGGGNIQYF
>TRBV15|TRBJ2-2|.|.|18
TGTGCCACCAGCAGAGATCATCGGTCGGACGGGAGAGGGAGGGAGCTGTTTTTT
CATSRDHRSDGRGRELFF
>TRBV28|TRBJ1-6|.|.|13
TGTGCCACCAGGGAGGGGTTTAATTCACCCCTCCACTTT
CATREGFNSPLHF
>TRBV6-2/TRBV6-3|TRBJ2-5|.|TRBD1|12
TGTGCCAGCAGTTACTCGGCGACAGGGCCGTACTTC
CASSYSATGPYF
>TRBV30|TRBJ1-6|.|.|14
TGTGCCTACAATCCGCAGGGAGGGAATTCACCCCTCCACTTT
CAYNPQGGNSPLHF
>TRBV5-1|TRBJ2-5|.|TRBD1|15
TGCGCCAGCAGCTTGAGGACAGGGGGGCAAGAGACCCAGTACTTC
CASSLRTGGQETQYF
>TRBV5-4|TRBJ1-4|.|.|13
TGTGCCAGCAGCTGGGGCCCTCGCGAAAAACTGTTTTTT
CASSWGPREKLFF
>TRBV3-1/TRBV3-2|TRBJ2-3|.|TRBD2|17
TGTGCCAGCAGCCAAGACGTAGCGGGGGGGGGCACAGATACGCAGTATTTT
CASSQDVAGGGTDTQYF
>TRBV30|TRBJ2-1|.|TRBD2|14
TGTGCCTGGAGTAGGAGCGGGACGGCCCATGAGCAGTTCTTC
CAWSRSGTAHEQFF
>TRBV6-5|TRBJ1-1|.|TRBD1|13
TGTGCCAGCAAGGGACAGGGGAACACTGAAGCTTTCTTT
CASKGQGNTEAFF
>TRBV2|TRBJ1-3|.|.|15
TGTGCCAGCAGTTCCAGGGAAATAGCTGGAAACACCATATATTTT
CASSSREIAGNTIYF
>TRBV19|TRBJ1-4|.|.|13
TGTGCCAGTGGCGACAGAGTTAATGAAAAACTGTTTTTT
CASGDRVNEKLFF
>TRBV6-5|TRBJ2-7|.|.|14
TGTGCCAGTCGTAAAAGGGACATATCCTACGAGCAGTACTTC
CASRKRDISYEQYF
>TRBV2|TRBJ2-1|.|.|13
TGTGCCAGCAGACCGGGGGGCATCAATGAGCAGTTCTTC
CASRPGGINEQFF
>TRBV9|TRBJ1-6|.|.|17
TGTGCCAGCAGCGTAGAGGTCGCTAGCTCCTATAATTCACCCCTCCACTTT
CASSVEVASSYNSPLHF
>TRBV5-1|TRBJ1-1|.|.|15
TGCGCCAGCAGCCTGCAAGACAATTCGGACACTGAAGCTTTCTTT
CASSLQDNSDTEAFF
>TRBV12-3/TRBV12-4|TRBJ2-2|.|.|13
TGTGCCAGCAGTTTTATCCAGGCCGGGGAGCTGTTTTTT
CASSFIQAGELFF
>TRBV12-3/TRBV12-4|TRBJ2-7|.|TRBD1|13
TGTGCCAGCAGTTTCCAGGGGGCGAGCGAGCAGTACTTC
CASSFQGASEQYF
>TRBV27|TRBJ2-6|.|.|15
TGTGCCAGCAGTTCCCTCGGGTCTGGGGCCAACGTCCTGACTTTC
CASSSLGSGANVLTF
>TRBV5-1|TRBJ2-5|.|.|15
TGCGCCAGCAGCTTGGGGGCCCAGGGCCAGGAGACCCAGTACTTC
CASSLGAQGQETQYF
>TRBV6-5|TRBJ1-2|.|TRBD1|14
TGTGCCAGCAGTCCGGGACAGGGGGCGCCCGGCTACACCTTC
CASSPGQGAPGYTF
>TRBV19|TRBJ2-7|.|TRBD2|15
TGTGCCAGTAGTATGGGACTAGCGGGAACCAACGAGCAGTACTTC
CASSMGLAGTNEQYF
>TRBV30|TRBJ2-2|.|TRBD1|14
TGTGCCTGGAGTGTAGGACAGGGTAGCGGGGAGCTGTTTTTT
CAWSVGQGSGELFF
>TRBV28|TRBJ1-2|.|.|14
TGTGCCAGCAGTTTACAGGGGAATAACTATGGCTACACCTTC
CASSLQGNNYGYTF
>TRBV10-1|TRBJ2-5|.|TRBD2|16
TGCGCCAGCAGTGAAAGGACGCCGGGGGGCCAAGAGACCCAGTACTTC
CASSERTPGGQETQYF
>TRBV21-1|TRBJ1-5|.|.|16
TGTGCCGCCGAGGACAGGACCCCCCTTAGCAATCAGCCCCAGCATTTT
CAAEDRTPLSNQPQHF
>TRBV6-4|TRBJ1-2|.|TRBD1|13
TGTGCCAGCAGTGATACAGGGGGTCGGGGCTACACCTTC
CASSDTGGRGYTF